What follows describes a single T cell receptor (beta chain). The data belong to a study of blood T cell repertoires in COVID-19. Some clones are missing from TCRdb's copy, which holds only in-frame ones; the method was immunoSEQ multiplex PCR. The sample lists under 300,000 clones; roughly 89% were seen once. This CDR3 region has 13 residues. V was pared by 0 bases and J by 3 bases, with 6 bases between. Germline V gene sequence: CDR1 SGDLS, CDR2 YYNGEE. This clonotype was sampled from a woman aged 40 to 50 who had recovered from COVID-19. Input material: peripheral blood. The rearrangement joins TRBV9 to TRBJ2-5; D gene unclear. Here the CDR3 reads CASSVDREETQYF. The DNA for the CDR3 is TGTGCCAGCAGCGTAGACCGGGAAGAGACCCAGTACTTC. The whole variable domain, remainder taken from reference TRBV9 and TRBJ2-5, is DSGVTQTPKHLITATGQRVTLRCSPRSGDLSVYWYQQSLDQGLQFLIQYYNGEERAKGNILERFSAQQFPDLHSELNLSSLELGDSALYFCASSVDREETQYFGPGTRLLVL.